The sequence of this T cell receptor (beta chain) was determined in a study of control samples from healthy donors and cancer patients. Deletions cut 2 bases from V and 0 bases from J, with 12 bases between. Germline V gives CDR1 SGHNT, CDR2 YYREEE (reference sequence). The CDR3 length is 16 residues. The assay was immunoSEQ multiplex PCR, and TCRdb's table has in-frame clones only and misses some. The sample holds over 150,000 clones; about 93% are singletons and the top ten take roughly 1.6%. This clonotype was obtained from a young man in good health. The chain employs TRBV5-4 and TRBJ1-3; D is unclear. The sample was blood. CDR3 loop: CASSFAQPLSGNTIYF. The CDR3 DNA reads TGTGCCAGCAGCTTTGCACAGCCACTCTCTGGAAACACCATATATTTT.